These T cell receptor beta chains were read from a single sample in a study of cytomegalovirus exposure and HLA in healthy donors. TCRdb's copy holds only in-frame clones and misses some; the assay was immunoSEQ multiplex PCR. Among around 180,000 clones listed, roughly 80% were seen once. The sequenced sample was PBMCs. The receptors were gathered from a man younger than 45 in good health and CMV-seropositive. The CDR3 runs from the conserved cysteine through the conserved F or W. The D gene is left open where the match is weak. The size field is filled for only some rows; it gives once, few, many or a size class.

v_gene	abundance	j_gene	d_gene	CDR3aa	CDR3nt
TRBV4-2	-	TRBJ1-1	TRBD1	CASSQESVSQGAEAFF	TGTGCCAGCAGCCAAGAAAGTGTATCACAGGGGGCTGAAGCTTTCTTT
TRBV27	-	TRBJ2-7	-	CASSLSGRQSYEQYF	TGTGCCAGCAGTTTATCGGGCAGGCAGTCCTACGAGCAGTACTTC
TRBV7-9	-	TRBJ1-1	TRBD1	CASSLVGDSHNTEAFF	TGTGCCAGCAGCTTAGTAGGGGACAGCCATAACACTGAAGCTTTCTTT
TRBV7-9	-	TRBJ2-7	TRBD1	CSSSLAAGQGTYEQYF	TGTTCCAGCAGCTTAGCGGCGGGACAGGGCACCTACGAGCAGTACTTC
TRBV7-9	-	TRBJ2-7	TRBD1	CASSAPGQGNNEQYF	TGTGCCAGCAGCGCCCCGGGACAGGGGAATAACGAGCAGTACTTC
TRBV11-2	-	TRBJ2-4	TRBD2	CASSLGPSGRPQYF	TGTGCCAGCAGCTTAGGCCCTAGCGGTCGGCCTCAGTACTTC
TRBV12-1	-	TRBJ2-7	-	CASSFAGLAGDEQYF	TGTGCCAGCAGCTTTGCTGGTTTAGCGGGGGACGAGCAGTACTTC
TRBV6-1	-	TRBJ2-6	-	CASSLPGANVLTF	TGTGCCAGTTCTCTCCCTGGGGCCAACGTCCTGACTTTC
TRBV10-1	once	TRBJ2-7	TRBD2	CASSEFGTSYNEQYF	TGCGCCAGCAGTGAGTTCGGGACTAGCTACAACGAGCAGTACTTC
TRBV10-3	-	TRBJ2-1	TRBD2	CAISVLAGADEQFF	TGTGCCATCAGTGTGCTAGCGGGGGCTGATGAGCAGTTCTTC
TRBV4-1	-	TRBJ2-7	-	CASSQEVAVRSYEQYF	TGCGCCAGCAGCCAAGAAGTGGCGGTACGCTCCTACGAGCAGTACTTC
TRBV7-9	-	TRBJ2-2	-	CASSSYRENTGELFF	TGTGCCAGCAGCTCCTACAGGGAAAACACCGGGGAGCTGTTTTTT
TRBV5-4	once	TRBJ2-5	TRBD2	CASSLWGGSETQYF	TGTGCCAGCAGCTTGTGGGGGGGGTCTGAGACCCAGTACTTC
TRBV27	-	TRBJ2-7	-	CASSPGGYEQYF	TGTGCCAGCAGCCCTGGGGGGTACGAGCAGTACTTC
TRBV7-2	-	TRBJ2-3	TRBD2	CASSFVSGETDTQYF	TGTGCCAGCAGCTTTGTCAGCGGGGAGACAGATACGCAGTATTTT
TRBV15	-	TRBJ2-2	-	CATSREAPGNTGELFF	TGTGCCACCAGCAGAGAAGCCCCAGGGAACACCGGGGAGCTGTTTTTT